What follows are 10 T cell receptor beta chains derived from one specimen sequenced in a study of cytomegalovirus exposure and HLA in healthy donors. Amplification used 60 Vbeta primers and 13 Jbeta primers. Profiling relied on immunoSEQ multiplex PCR, and the TCRdb table lists in-frame clones only, not all of them. The sample consists of 140,000 to 150,000 clones, around 10% of them appearing once. The sample consisted of PBMCs. The source of these receptors is a male donor in good health and CMV-seronegative.

This clone turned up a few times. The V and J genes are TRBV5-8 and TRBJ1-5, with TRBD1 matching over 7 bases. CDR1 is SGHTS and CDR2 is YDEGEE in the germline V gene. V was clipped by 5 bases and J by 5 bases; unmatched bases: 7. The CDR3 is 14 residues long. For the CDR3, the DNA is TGTGCCAGCAGTCGGGACAGACACGATCAGCCCCAGCATTTT. This sequence encodes CASSRDRHDQPQHF.

This clone was detected only a few times. This rearrangement joins TRBV5-8 to TRBJ1-4, with 7 bases aligning to TRBD1. This CDR3 is built from 13 residues. Germline CDR1 SGHTS, CDR2 YDEGEE. After removal of 5 bases from V and 10 bases from J, the junction contained 8 bases not matched to a gene. CDR3 sequence reads: CASSFDRVGKLFF. The CDR3 DNA reads TGTGCCAGCAGTTTCGACAGGGTGGGAAAACTGTTTTTT. The whole variable domain, remainder taken from reference TRBV5-8 and TRBJ1-4, is EAGVTQSPTHLIKTRGQQATLRCSPISGHTSVYWYQQALGLGLQFLLWYDEGEERNRGNFPPRFSGRQFPNYSSELNVNALELEDSALYLCASSFDRVGKLFFGSGTQLSVL.

The V call is TRBV6-6, the J call TRBJ2-7, with TRBD2 matching 9 bases. The CDR3 has 13 amino acids. With 7 bases clipped from V and 0 bases from J, the junction kept 1 base outside the gene matches. CDR1 and CDR2 from the germline V gene are MNHNY and SVGAGI (reference sequence). This CDR3 is CASTSGDSYEQYF. In DNA, the CDR3 is TGTGCCAGCACTAGCGGGGACTCCTACGAGCAGTACTTC.

CDR3 bases: TGCGCCAGCAGCGTTCGAGGGGGTCGGTACGAGCAGTACTTC. Its protein product is CASSVRGGRYEQYF. The gene calls are TRBV5-1 and TRBJ2-7, with a weak D call TRBD1 (6 bases). CDR3 size: 14 residues. Per the germline V gene, CDR1 is SGHRS and CDR2 is YFSETQ. V was pared by 4 bases and J by 4 bases, with 15 bases between.

This clone has more than one count but fewer than ten. The chain combines TRBV2 with TRBJ2-7, with D possibly being TRBD1 (6 bases). This CDR3 is built from 14 residues. CDR1 is SNHLY and CDR2 is FYNNEI in the germline V gene. V was cut by 2 bases and J by 4 bases, with 12 bases left in between. The CDR3, as DNA: TGTGCCAGCAGTGAATGGGGGCGGGTATACGAGCAGTACTTC. The encoded protein is CASSEWGRVYEQYF.

The chain carries TRBV27 and TRBJ1-5; D is perhaps TRBD1 (5 bases). CDR3 length: 19 amino acids. Per germline, CDR1 MNHEY and CDR2 SMNVEV (reference sequence). V gave up 5 bases and J gave up 6 bases, with 29 bases separating them. The CDR3 sequence: CASSPRGYTQGGSAQPQHF. CDR3 nucleotides: TGTGCCAGCAGTCCCCGCGGATATACGCAGGGAGGGAGCGCTCAGCCCCAGCATTTT.

The V call is TRBV11-2, the J call TRBJ2-4; D unclear. Between the trimmed V and J ends, which lost 1 base and 7 bases, there was a span of 8 bases. The CDR3 spans 13 residues. The germline CDR1 and CDR2 sequences are SGHAT and FQNNGV. In nucleotides, the CDR3 is TGTGCCAGCAGCTTAGCAGGTTTGAACATTCAGTACTTC. It codes for CASSLAGLNIQYF.

V usage is TRBV27 and J usage is TRBJ2-3; 9 nucleotides agree with TRBD1. The CDR3 is 14 amino acids. Germline assignment: CDR1 MNHEY and CDR2 SMNVEV (reference sequence). Unmatched junction bases numbered 7, after V lost 6 bases and J lost 6 bases. Here the CDR3 reads CASRKTGGVDTQYF. The CDR3 region has the DNA TGTGCCAGCAGAAAAACAGGGGGCGTTGATACGCAGTATTTT.

V is TRBV7-9 and J is TRBJ2-3; 13 nucleotides align to TRBD2. V trimming: 4 bases; J trimming: 5 bases; junction bases outside the gene matches: 9. This CDR3 has 17 amino acids. The germline V gene has CDR1 SEHNR and CDR2 FQNEAQ (reference sequence). The CDR3 DNA reads as TGTGCCAGCAGCTCCCAGACTAGCGGGAGGTCGGGAGATACGCAGTATTTT. Translated, it gives CASSSQTSGRSGDTQYF.

The genes are TRBV27 and TRBJ2-5, with TRBD1 matching over 7 bases. Germline lookup yields CDR1 MNHEY and CDR2 SMNVEV (reference sequence). The CDR3 is 14 amino acids. Trimming removed 4 bases from V and 0 bases from J; junction bases left unmatched: 2. The CDR3 nucleotides read TGTGCCAGCAGTTCGGACAGGCACCAAGAGACCCAGTACTTC. Translated, it gives CASSSDRHQETQYF.